Below are 28 T cell receptor beta chains sequenced from a single sample in a study of CD8 T cells in Susac syndrome. With random hexamers, roughly 0.45 to 1 ug RNA was reverse transcribed. TCRdb independently ran MiXCR on the immunoSEQ multiplex PCR reads; one entry per CDR3 protein. Of under 110,000 distinct CDR3 sequences in the sample, approximately 94% were seen once. The sample taken for sequencing was CD8+ T cells from PBMCs. The receptors here all came from a human donor with Susac syndrome.

In nucleotides, the CDR3 is TGTGCCAGCAGCGTAGACTTACTGAACACTGAAGCTTTCTTT. Translation gives CASSVDLLNTEAFF. V is TRBV9 and J is TRBJ1-1; D uncertain. V was cut by 0 bases and J by 0 bases, with 6 bases left in between. Germline CDR1 is SGDLS and CDR2 is YYNGEE. The CDR3 is 14 residues long.

The V gene is TRBV20-1, the J gene TRBJ2-3; maybe TRBD2 (5 bases). Looked up from germline, CDR1 is DFQATT and CDR2 is SNEGSKA (reference sequence). This CDR3 spans 15 amino acids. V was shortened by 0 bases and J by 4 bases, with 14 bases between the two germline ends. This CDR3 is CSARDLWAGADTQYF. Written as DNA, the CDR3 is TGCAGTGCTAGAGATCTCTGGGCCGGGGCAGATACGCAGTATTTT.

The V and J genes are TRBV15 and TRBJ2-7, with TRBD2 matching 10 bases. Per the germline V gene, CDR1 is LNHNV and CDR2 is YYDKDF (reference sequence). V lost 0 bases, J lost 0 bases, and 5 bases stayed unmatched. This CDR3 is built from 17 residues. The CDR3 DNA reads TGTGCCACCAGCAGAGATTGGAGCGGGGGGGGCTCCTACGAGCAGTACTTC. This translates into CATSRDWSGGGSYEQYF.

The V call is TRBV7-2, the J call TRBJ2-5; D tentatively fits TRBD1 or TRBD2 (5 bases each). This CDR3 has 14 residues. CDR1 and CDR2 (germline): SGHTA, FQGNSA. Trimming pared 5 bases from V and 1 base from J, leaving 11 bases between. CDR3 amino acids: CASSGPGTQETQYF. For the CDR3, the DNA is TGTGCCAGCAGCGGCCCCGGGACCCAAGAGACCCAGTACTTC. The full variable domain, rest sourced from reference TRBV7-2 and TRBJ2-5, is GAGVSQSPSNKVTEKGKDVELRCDPISGHTALYWYRQSLGQGLEFLIYFQGNSAPDKSGLPSDRFSAERTGGSVSTLTIQRTQQEDSAVYLCASSGPGTQETQYFGPGTRLLVL.

The chain is built from TRBV9 and TRBJ1-6; D is undetermined. CDR1 and CDR2 (germline): SGDLS, YYNGEE. The CDR3 totals 17 residues. The V gene lost 3 bases and the J gene lost 9 bases, with 22 bases spanning the gap. The CDR3 nucleotides read TGTGCCAGCAGCGGCCGCCCGAGCTTGCCCCCAAGTTCACCCCTCCACTTT. Translating it yields CASSGRPSLPPSSPLHF.

The V gene is TRBV9, the J gene TRBJ1-6; TRBD1 might be the D (5 bases). Germline V gene lookup returns CDR1 SGDLS and CDR2 YYNGEE. The ends were cut back, 4 bases at V and 7 bases at J, with 12 bases in the middle. The CDR3 is 14 residues long. CDR3 DNA: TGTGCCAGCAGCCTAGGGGCAGTCAATTCACCCCTCCACTTT. This gives the protein CASSLGAVNSPLHF.

CDR3 sequence reads: CSARDQAGGSYNEQFF. Written as DNA, the CDR3 is TGCAGTGCTAGAGATCAGGCAGGGGGCTCCTACAATGAGCAGTTCTTC. This rearrangement joins TRBV20-1 to TRBJ2-1; the match to TRBD1 covers 7 bases. CDR1 is DFQATT and CDR2 is SNEGSKA in the germline V gene (reference sequence). There are 16 residues in the CDR3. V gave up 0 bases and J gave up 0 bases; unmatched junction bases: 5.

The gene calls are TRBV2 and TRBJ1-5; TRBD1 might be the D (5 bases). Between the trimmed V and J ends, which lost 7 bases and 4 bases, there was a span of 8 bases. Germline V CDR1 and CDR2: SNHLY, FYNNEI. This CDR3 is built from 12 residues. This CDR3 reads CASTRANQPQHF. CDR3 sequence (DNA): TGTGCCAGCACCAGGGCAAATCAGCCCCAGCATTTT.

The V and J genes are TRBV20-1 and TRBJ1-1; D unclear. Germline V lookup: CDR1 DFQATT, CDR2 SNEGSKA (reference sequence). V was cut by 0 bases and J by 0 bases, with 8 bases left in between. This CDR3 contains 14 residues. The CDR3 protein is CSARDLGMNTEAFF. CDR3 sequence (DNA): TGCAGTGCTAGAGATCTGGGTATGAACACTGAAGCTTTCTTT.

The V and J genes are TRBV12-3 or TRBV12-4 and TRBJ2-5, with a weak D call TRBD1 (5 bases). The CDR3 is 15 amino acids. V gave up 4 bases and J gave up 4 bases, with 16 bases separating them. This chain's CDR3 is CASSSNRLGVETQYF. CDR3 DNA sequence: TGTGCCAGCAGTTCAAACAGGTTAGGGGTAGAGACCCAGTACTTC.

The chain has TRBV19 and TRBJ2-1; a possible D gene is TRBD2 (7 bases). V shed 6 bases and J shed 7 bases, with 19 bases lying between them. The CDR3 has 15 amino acids. Germline V gene sequence: CDR1 LNHDA, CDR2 SQIVND (reference sequence). The CDR3 region has the DNA TGTGCCAGTAGGAGCGAGGGGGGGTTGCGGAATGAGCAGTTCTTC. This sequence encodes CASRSEGGLRNEQFF.

This chain links TRBV25-1 with TRBJ2-3, with D unclear. The CDR3 totals 12 residues. V was pared by 8 bases and J by 0 bases, with 6 bases between. CDR1 MGHDK and CDR2 SYGVNS come from the germline V gene. The chain's CDR3 is CASGPSTDTQYF. Written as DNA, the CDR3 is TGTGCCAGCGGCCCTAGCACAGATACGCAGTATTTT.

The V and J genes are TRBV9 and TRBJ2-1, with 11 bases lining up with TRBD2. The V gene's germline CDR1 is SGDLS and CDR2 YYNGEE. This CDR3 spans 15 amino acids. J lost 7 bases, V lost 4 bases, and 7 bases had no gene match. The chain's CDR3 is CASSSSGGPGNEQFF. The CDR3, as DNA: TGTGCCAGCAGCTCTAGCGGGGGGCCAGGGAATGAGCAGTTCTTC.

V usage is TRBV15 and J usage is TRBJ1-5, with D tentatively TRBD1 (6 bases). The length of the CDR3 is 15 residues. Germline V lookup: CDR1 LNHNV, CDR2 YYDKDF (reference sequence). V was pared by 5 bases and J by 4 bases, with 15 bases between. In nucleotides, the CDR3 is TGTGCCACCAGCGGGGGGCCCGGGAGTAATCAGCCCCAGCATTTT. Its protein product is CATSGGPGSNQPQHF. Looking up the rest from reference TRBV15 and TRBJ1-5 gives the full variable domain: DAMVIQNPRYQVTQFGKPVTLSCSQTLNHNVMYWYQQKSSQAPKLLFHYYDKDFNNEADTPDNFQSRRPNTSFCFLDIRSPGLGDTAMYLCATSGGPGSNQPQHFGDGTRLSIL.

This chain joins TRBV7-9 and TRBJ1-6; D remains ambiguous. Per germline, CDR1 SEHNR and CDR2 FQNEAQ (reference sequence). V lost 1 base and J 15 bases, leaving 19 bases between the germline ends. CDR3 length equals 15 residues. CDR3 sequence: CASSLVGSETLLLHF. The CDR3 DNA is TGTGCCAGCAGCTTAGTCGGCAGTGAGACTCTCCTCCTCCACTTT.

The chain couples TRBV7-8 to TRBJ2-1, with D possibly matching TRBD2 (7 bases). CDR1 and CDR2 (germline): SGHVS, FQNEAQ. There are 15 residues in the CDR3. V dropped 1 base and J dropped 5 bases, with 12 bases sitting between them. The CDR3 region has the DNA TGTGCCAGCAGCTTAGTCGGGGGGCCCAACAATGAGCAGTTCTTC. Its translation: CASSLVGGPNNEQFF.

The chain couples TRBV2 to TRBJ1-3; D not certain. Germline CDR1 and CDR2: SNHLY and FYNNEI. The CDR3 contains 13 residues. V shed 6 bases and J shed 2 bases, with 8 bases lying between them. CDR3 sequence: CASRKGTGNTIYF. The DNA for the CDR3 is TGTGCCAGCAGAAAGGGTACTGGAAACACCATATATTTT.

V gene TRBV7-8 combines with J gene TRBJ1-2; the match to TRBD1 covers 7 bases. The CDR3 sequence is 14 residues long. The ends lost 5 bases at V and 3 bases at J; junction bases unmatched: 6. The germline V gene encodes CDR1 SGHVS and CDR2 FQNEAQ. CDR3 amino acids: CASSPTDRDYGYTF. In DNA, the CDR3 is TGTGCCAGCAGCCCCACAGACAGGGACTATGGCTACACCTTC.

This chain joins TRBV15 and TRBJ2-7, with no clear D. Trimming cost V 2 bases and J 7 bases, with 12 bases left between them. The CDR3 runs 13 residues. Germline-derived CDR1 and CDR2 are LNHNV and YYDKDF (reference sequence). CDR3 sequence: CATSRRSPREQYF. DNA of the CDR3: TGTGCCACCAGCAGACGGAGTCCTCGGGAGCAGTACTTC.

The chain joins TRBV5-4 to TRBJ2-2; possibly TRBD2 for D (5 bases). CDR3 length equals 16 residues. Trimming shortened V by 1 base and J by 1 base, and 11 bases separated the two germline ends. CDR1 SGHNT and CDR2 YYREEE come from the germline V gene (reference sequence). This chain's CDR3 is CASSLFSRGNTGELFF. CDR3 DNA sequence: TGTGCCAGCAGCTTGTTTAGCCGGGGGAACACCGGGGAGCTGTTTTTT. Using reference TRBV5-4 and TRBJ2-2 for the parts outside the CDR3, the full variable domain is ETGVTQSPTHLIKTRGQQVTLRCSSQSGHNTVSWYQQALGQGPQFIFQYYREEENGRGNFPPRFSGLQFPNYSSELNVNALELDDSALYLCASSLFSRGNTGELFFGEGSRLTVL.

This chain joins TRBV27 and TRBJ1-2; 7 positions agree with TRBD1. The trim removed 4 bases at V and 4 bases at J, leaving 3 bases unmatched. CDR1 and CDR2 from the germline V gene are MNHEY and SMNVEV (reference sequence). The CDR3 totals 13 residues. The chain's CDR3 is CASSYRQGYGYTF. The CDR3 nucleotides read TGTGCCAGCAGTTACCGACAGGGCTATGGCTACACCTTC.

The V call is TRBV9, the J call TRBJ1-4, with D tentatively TRBD1 (5 bases). CDR1 SGDLS and CDR2 YYNGEE come from the germline V gene. The CDR3 runs 13 residues. The V gene lost 2 bases and the J gene lost 12 bases, with 14 bases spanning the gap. The CDR3 bases are TGTGCCAGCAGCGTTTCTACAGGAGGGGAACTGTTTTTT. Its protein product is CASSVSTGGELFF.

V is TRBV11-2 and J is TRBJ2-3; weak D call: TRBD1 (6 bases). With 8 bases removed from V and 6 bases from J, the gap between germline ends came to 9 bases. The CDR3 is 11 amino acids. Germline CDR1 is SGHAT and CDR2 is FQNNGV. CDR3 amino acids: CASRQADTQYF. The DNA of the CDR3 is TGTGCCAGCCGACAGGCGGATACGCAGTATTTT.

The rearrangement links TRBV7-9 to TRBJ2-3; D remains unclear. CDR3 size: 15 residues. Per the germline V gene, CDR1 is SEHNR and CDR2 is FQNEAQ (reference sequence). V was clipped by 5 bases and J by 2 bases, with 14 bases between them. The chain's CDR3 is CASSLVGRTTDTQYF. For the CDR3, the DNA is TGTGCCAGCAGCCTAGTCGGCAGGACCACAGATACGCAGTATTTT.

The rearrangement joins TRBV27 to TRBJ1-2; 7 positions agree with TRBD1. Germline V gives CDR1 MNHEY, CDR2 SMNVEV (reference sequence). The CDR3 loop spans 12 amino acids. The V gene end was trimmed by 8 bases and the J gene end by 8 bases; junction bases not matched to a gene: 8. The CDR3 spells CASFDRVRGYTF. The CDR3 DNA sequence: TGTGCCAGCTTTGACAGGGTTCGGGGCTACACCTTC.

The chain links TRBV20-1 to TRBJ1-1; 9 bases agree with TRBD1. The CDR3 runs 12 residues. Germline values: CDR1 DFQATT, CDR2 SNEGSKA (reference sequence). Germline trimming cut 3 bases from V and 8 bases from J; bases unmatched to any gene: 4. This CDR3 is CSASPTGGEAFF. DNA for the CDR3: TGCAGTGCTAGCCCTACAGGGGGCGAAGCTTTCTTT.

The chain recombines TRBV3-1 with TRBJ2-2; the D gene could be TRBD1 or TRBD2 (6 bases each). CDR1 and CDR2 (germline): LGHDT, YNNKEL (reference sequence). Trimming removed 2 bases at V and 4 bases at J, with 26 bases between. The length of the CDR3 is 20 residues. The CDR3 DNA follows: TGTGCCAGCAGCCAATCGAACACGGGGGCTTCGGGATCGATCACCGGGGAGCTGTTTTTT. Its protein is CASSQSNTGASGSITGELFF. The full variable domain, with the rest looked up from reference TRBV3-1 and TRBJ2-2, is DTAVSQTPKYLVTQMGNDKSIKCEQNLGHDTMYWYKQDSKKFLKIMFSYNNKELIINETVPNRFSPKSPDKAHLNLHINSLELGDSAVYFCASSQSNTGASGSITGELFFGEGSRLTVL.

The chain joins TRBV7-9 to TRBJ2-3; D not certain. Germline lookup yields CDR1 SEHNR and CDR2 FQNEAQ (reference sequence). The CDR3 covers 12 residues. V was clipped by 5 bases and J by 5 bases, with 8 bases between them. CDR3 in DNA: TGTGCCAGCAGCACATCCGGAGATACGCAGTATTTT. Translated, it gives CASSTSGDTQYF.